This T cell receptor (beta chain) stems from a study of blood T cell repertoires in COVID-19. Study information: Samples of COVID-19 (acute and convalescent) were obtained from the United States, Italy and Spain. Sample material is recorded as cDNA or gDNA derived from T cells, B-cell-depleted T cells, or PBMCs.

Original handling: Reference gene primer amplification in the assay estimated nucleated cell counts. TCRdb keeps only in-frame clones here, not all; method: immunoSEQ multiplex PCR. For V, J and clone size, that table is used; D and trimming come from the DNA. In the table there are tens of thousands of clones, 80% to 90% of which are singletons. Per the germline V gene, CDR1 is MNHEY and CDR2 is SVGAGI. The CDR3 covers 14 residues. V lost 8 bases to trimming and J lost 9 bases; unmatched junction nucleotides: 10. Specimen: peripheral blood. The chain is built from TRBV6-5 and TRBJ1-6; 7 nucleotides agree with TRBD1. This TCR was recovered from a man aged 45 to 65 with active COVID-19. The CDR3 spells CASGATGTGSPLHF. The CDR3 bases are TGTGCCAGCGGAGCGACAGGGACTGGTTCACCCCTCCACTTT.